Reported below is one T cell receptor (beta chain). This sample was included in a study of blood T cell repertoires in COVID-19. Study in general: Nucleic acid was either cDNA or gDNA, and it came from T cells, B-cell-depleted T cells, or PBMCs.

The length of the CDR3 is 14 residues. The germline CDR1 and CDR2 sequences are SNHLY and FYNNEI. With 8 bases clipped from V and 7 bases from J, the junction kept 13 bases outside the gene matches. The method was immunoSEQ multiplex PCR; TCRdb's version includes in-frame clones alone and lacks a portion of them. Altogether about 32,000 clones are present, 80% to 95% being singletons, with the ten largest covering about 0.9%. Source material: peripheral blood. V and J are TRBV2 and TRBJ2-5; 7 bases are shared with TRBD2. The receptor's source is a male donor with active COVID-19. The CDR3 loop is CASRRAGELGTQYF. The CDR3 DNA follows: TGTGCCAGCCGGAGGGCGGGGGAGCTAGGGACCCAGTACTTC. The full variable domain, its missing parts supplied by reference TRBV2 and TRBJ2-5, is EPEVTQTPSHQVTQMGQEVILRCVPISNHLYFYWYRQILGQKVEFLVSFYNNEISEKSEIFDDQFSVERPDGSNFTLKIRSTKLEDSAMYFCASRRAGELGTQYFGPGTRLLVL.